These 21 T cell receptor beta chains came from one sample sequenced in a study of T cells in Graves' hyperthyroidism and ophthalmopathy. What was amplified from RNA transcripts were TCR beta CDR3 regions. First-round RT-PCR targeting the TCR CDR3 was performed with the HTBI primer set. TCRdb re-called the multiplex PCR reads through MiXCR, storing one row per CDR3 protein. The profile shows fewer than 450,000 distinct CDR3 sequences, about 15% of them singletons. Source material: blood. The origin of the receptors is a woman aged 55-69 years with Graves' ophthalmopathy.

The chain joins TRBV5-6 to TRBJ2-7; D is ambiguous. This CDR3 has 13 amino acids. The V gene lost 2 bases and the J gene lost 2 bases, with 8 bases spanning the gap. Germline V lookup: CDR1 SGHDT, CDR2 YYEEEE. CDR3 region: CASSFASAYEQYF. CDR3 coding DNA: TGTGCCAGCAGCTTTGCGTCAGCCTACGAGCAGTACTTC. The whole variable domain, filled in from reference TRBV5-6 and TRBJ2-7, reads DAGVTQSPTHLIKTRGQQVTLRCSPKSGHDTVSWYQQALGQGPQFIFQYYEEEERQRGNFPDRFSGHQFPNYSSELNVNALLLGDSALYLCASSFASAYEQYFGPGTRLTVT.

In this sample, this clonotype turned up many times. The chain combines TRBV2 with TRBJ1-6, with a possible D match to TRBD1 (5 bases). Trimming cost V 10 bases and J 4 bases, with 23 bases left between them. The CDR3 loop spans 17 amino acids. CDR1 and CDR2 from the germline V gene are SNHLY and FYNNEI. CDR3 bases: TGTGCCACCCTCCAGGTGGCGGGGCGGGATTATAATTCACCCCTCCACTTT. Its protein is CATLQVAGRDYNSPLHF.

V and J are TRBV30 and TRBJ2-6; D unresolved. Trimming took 8 bases from V and 0 from J, leaving 8 bases between them. CDR3 length: 13 amino acids. Germline CDR1 reads GTSNPN; CDR2 reads SVGIG (reference sequence). In DNA, the CDR3 is TGTGCCCTGGACGGCTCTGGGGCCAACGTCCTGACTTTC. It yields the protein CALDGSGANVLTF.

CDR3 sequence reads: CASSLGGLVQPQHF. CDR3 coding DNA: TGTGCCAGCAGCTTGGGGGGGCTGGTTCAGCCCCAGCATTTT. The chain couples TRBV11-2 to TRBJ1-5; TRBD1 might be the D (6 bases). The CDR3 spans 14 residues. V shed 3 bases and J shed 6 bases, with 12 bases lying between them. Per germline, CDR1 SGHAT and CDR2 FQNNGV. Supplemented by reference TRBV11-2 and TRBJ1-5, the full variable domain reads EAGVAQSPRYKIIEKRQSVAFWCNPISGHATLYWYQQILGQGPKLLIQFQNNGVVDDSQLPKDRFSAERLKGVDSTLKIQPAKLEDSAVYLCASSLGGLVQPQHFGDGTRLSIL.

Details on this clonotype: One base away lies a much larger clone, so this may be a sequencing read error. CDR3 DNA: TGTGCCAGCAGCCCGGGAACCGTGGCCTGGGGGAATGAGCAGTTCTTC. Its translation: CASSPGTVAWGNEQFF. The chain has TRBV28 and TRBJ2-1; D may be TRBD1 or TRBD2 (5 bases each). CDR1 is MDHEN, CDR2 SYDVKM, per germline. The CDR3 runs to 16 residues. The germline V and J ends were trimmed by 6 bases and 7 bases, with 22 bases remaining between them.

This clonotype was picked up a small number of times. This chain joins TRBV20-1 and TRBJ1-1; D is unresolved. This CDR3 is 12 amino acids long. The germline CDR1 and CDR2 sequences are DFQATT and SNEGSKA (reference sequence). CDR3 sequence: CRAEEGVTEAFF. CDR3 nucleotides: TGCAGGGCTGAGGAGGGTGTCACTGAAGCTTTCTTT.

This clonotype was detected many times. This sequence joins TRBV19 and TRBJ1-5; the D is unclear. With 3 bases removed from V and 0 bases from J, the gap between germline ends came to 9 bases. This CDR3 spans 15 amino acids. The germline CDR1 and CDR2 sequences are LNHDA and SQIVND (reference sequence). This CDR3 is CASSMDTYSNQPQHF. CDR3 coding DNA: TGTGCCAGTAGTATGGATACGTATAGCAATCAGCCCCAGCATTTT.

The genes are TRBV7-9 and TRBJ1-1; D is unclear. The CDR3 loop spans 16 amino acids. Germline V lookup: CDR1 SEHNR, CDR2 FQNEAQ (reference sequence). Trimming removed 4 bases at V and 0 bases at J, with 15 bases between. Here the CDR3 DNA reads TGTGCCAGCAGCTCATCTGGAGACACCTTGAACACTGAAGCTTTCTTT. Protein sequence: CASSSSGDTLNTEAFF.

The sample holds many counts of this clonotype. The chain recombines TRBV6-1 with TRBJ1-2; 7 nucleotides agree with TRBD1. The CDR3 covers 12 residues. CDR1 MNHNS and CDR2 SASEGT come from the germline V gene. The V and J ends lost 11 bases and 5 bases, in that order; junction bases with no gene match: 8. The CDR3 loop reads CAASGTEYGYTF. CDR3 sequence (DNA): TGTGCCGCTTCCGGGACAGAATATGGCTACACCTTC.

This clonotype was recorded many times. The chain has TRBV3-1 and TRBJ2-7; 7 bases fit TRBD2. CDR1 is LGHDT, CDR2 YNNKEL, per germline (reference sequence). Germline trimming cut 5 bases from V and 3 bases from J; bases unmatched to any gene: 16. There are 17 residues in the CDR3. The CDR3 coding sequence is TGTGCCAGCAGCTTATTCCAGGGCGAAGGGGAGGGCTACGAGCAGTACTTC. Translated, it gives CASSLFQGEGEGYEQYF.

The CDR3: CASSRWTSGRSVDTQYF. In nucleotides, the CDR3 is TGTGCCAGCAGCCGCTGGACTAGCGGGAGGTCGGTAGATACGCAGTATTTT. This chain connects TRBV11-3 to TRBJ2-3; 14 positions agree with TRBD2. Germline V gives CDR1 SGHNT, CDR2 YENEEA. The CDR3 runs 17 residues. The junction had 9 bases not matched to a gene; V was cut back by 5 bases and J by 5 bases.

This clonotype has at least ten counts. The chain is built from TRBV20-1 and TRBJ2-3; 12 bases agree with TRBD2. V lost 3 bases to trimming and J lost 4 bases; unmatched junction nucleotides: 5. The CDR3 extends over 15 amino acids. Per the germline V gene, CDR1 is DFQATT and CDR2 is SNEGSKA (reference sequence). Here the CDR3 DNA reads TGCAGTGCTAGCCTAGCGGGAGGGAGCGCAGATACGCAGTATTTT. This gives the protein CSASLAGGSADTQYF.

Remarks on this clonotype: A much more abundant neighbour one base away suggests this may be a read error. The rearrangement uses TRBV5-1 and TRBJ2-2; D is perhaps TRBD1 (6 bases). This CDR3 spans 16 amino acids. Per the germline V gene, CDR1 is SGHRS and CDR2 is YFSETQ. The CDR3 coding sequence is TGCGCCAGCAGCTTTTTGACAGGCCTGAACACCGGGGAGCCGTTTTTT. Protein product: CASSFLTGLNTGEPFF.

This clonotype was seen ten or more times. V and J are TRBV5-1 and TRBJ2-7, with 9 bases lining up with TRBD2. The germline V gene has CDR1 SGHRS and CDR2 YFSETQ. V lost 3 bases to trimming and J lost 6 bases; unmatched junction nucleotides: 10. There are 15 residues in the CDR3. The CDR3 is CASSWTPGLAGEQYF. The CDR3 DNA sequence: TGCGCCAGCAGCTGGACCCCGGGACTAGCCGGCGAGCAGTACTTC.

This clonotype was seen repeatedly, ten times or more. The V call is TRBV19, the J call TRBJ1-2, with 10 bases lining up with TRBD1. CDR3 length: 15 amino acids. In germline, CDR1 is LNHDA, CDR2 SQIVND (reference sequence). V trimming: 5 bases; J trimming: 6 bases; junction bases outside the gene matches: 9. The CDR3 loop is CASSPPDRGLHGYTF. The CDR3 DNA reads TGTGCCAGTAGTCCCCCCGACAGGGGGCTTCATGGCTACACCTTC.

The chain joins TRBV20-1 to TRBJ1-5; TRBD1 agrees at 10 bases. This CDR3 is 13 amino acids long. Germline V gene sequence: CDR1 DFQATT, CDR2 SNEGSKA (reference sequence). The DNA for the CDR3 is TGCAGCGGCGGACAGGGGGTTGATCAGCCCCAGCATTTT. This sequence encodes CSGGQGVDQPQHF.

This clonotype has a count of ten or more. J is TRBJ2-4 and V is TRBV3-1, with D possibly being TRBD1 (6 bases). Germline V gene lookup returns CDR1 LGHDT and CDR2 YNNKEL (reference sequence). This CDR3 contains 16 residues. With 0 bases removed from V and 5 bases from J, the gap between germline ends came to 14 bases. The CDR3 reads CASSQDEVRGENIQYF. In nucleotides, the CDR3 is TGTGCCAGCAGCCAAGATGAGGTCAGGGGTGAAAACATTCAGTACTTC. The full variable domain, in which reference TRBV3-1 and TRBJ2-4 provide the parts outside the CDR3, is DTAVSQTPKYLVTQMGNDKSIKCEQNLGHDTMYWYKQDSKKFLKIMFSYNNKELIINETVPNRFSPKSPDKAHLNLHINSLELGDSAVYFCASSQDEVRGENIQYFGAGTRLSVL.

This clonotype was found many times. The genes are TRBV2 and TRBJ2-1; 7 bases align to TRBD2. The V and J ends lost 6 bases and 6 bases, in that order; junction bases with no gene match: 17. Germline lookup yields CDR1 SNHLY and CDR2 FYNNEI. CDR3 length: 17 residues. The CDR3 DNA sequence: TGTGCCAGCAGCTCTTTTGGGGGAGGGGTATTAGGCAATGAGCAGTTCTTC. Translation: CASSSFGGGVLGNEQFF.

This clonotype came up many times. This chain links TRBV5-6 with TRBJ2-1, with 8 bases matching TRBD2. The CDR3 totals 14 residues. V lost 4 bases, J lost 10 bases, and 10 bases stayed unmatched. Germline CDR1 is SGHDT and CDR2 is YYEEEE. CDR3 sequence reads: CASSPKRTSNEQFF. DNA for the CDR3: TGTGCCAGCAGCCCCAAGAGGACTAGCAACGAGCAGTTCTTC.

CDR3 sequence reads: CASSAPGLAGGGELFF. In DNA, the CDR3 is TGTGCCAGCAGCGCGCCCGGGCTAGCGGGAGGCGGGGAGCTGTTTTTT. The rearrangement uses TRBV7-9 and TRBJ2-2; 11 bases align to TRBD2. The CDR3 is 16 residues long. Losses at the gene ends were 5 bases for V and 7 bases for J; bases not matched to a gene: 9. Germline assignment: CDR1 SEHNR and CDR2 FQNEAQ (reference sequence).

This clonotype was counted many times. This chain connects TRBV30 to TRBJ1-1; the D gene is possibly TRBD1 (6 bases). Trimming removed 4 bases from V and 4 bases from J, with 13 bases in between. The CDR3 has 13 amino acids. Looked up from germline, CDR1 is GTSNPN and CDR2 is SVGIG (reference sequence). CDR3 region: CAWTLTGGTEAFF. The CDR3 nucleotides are TGTGCCTGGACTCTGACAGGAGGCACTGAAGCTTTCTTT.